These 6 T cell receptor beta chains were sequenced from one sample in a study of shared clonotypes between healthy human individuals (TCRdb year 2020). Preparation of the library involved the immunoSEQ multiplex PCR assay. Not all clones reach the TCRdb copy of this immuneACCESS table, which keeps in-frame sequences only. Checked studies attribute under half of the gap to unresolved V genes and leave the rest unexplained. This sample has around 700,000 clones in its table, and around 90% of those were observed once. Approximately 25% of the sample comes from the top ten. CD8 naive samples were CD45RO-negative cells positively selected for CCR7, giving a CD45RA+CCR7+ population that excluded TemRA cells. The source material was naive CD8+ T cells sorted from blood. The cell subset or site tag for this specimen amounts to: CD45RA+CCR7+. Receptors originate from a man younger than 40 in good health.

J is TRBJ1-2 and V is TRBV27; D uncertain. Germline assignment: CDR1 MNHEY and CDR2 SMNVEV (reference sequence). This CDR3 is 12 amino acids long. V lost 6 bases and J lost 6, with 11 bases in between. The CDR3 loop reads CASRGMRDGYTF. As DNA, the CDR3 is TGTGCCAGCAGAGGGATGCGGGATGGCTACACCTTC.

A single count supports this clone. The chain is built from TRBV28 and TRBJ2-7; D possibly corresponds to TRBD2 (6 bases). The V gene lost 1 base and the J gene lost 2 bases, with 12 bases spanning the gap. The germline CDR1 and CDR2 sequences are MDHEN and SYDVKM. The length of the CDR3 is 15 residues. The CDR3 is CASSLLVEGAYEQYF. CDR3 in DNA: TGTGCCAGCAGTTTATTAGTGGAGGGTGCCTACGAGCAGTACTTC.

CDR3 sequence (DNA): TGTGCCAGCAGCCAAGGGATACCGGGACTAGCGACCAAACCGAACACCGGGGAGCTGTTTTTT. Translated: CASSQGIPGLATKPNTGELFF. This sequence joins TRBV4-2 and TRBJ2-2; 10 bases are shared with TRBD2. The V gene end was trimmed by 1 base and the J gene end by 0 bases; junction bases not matched to a gene: 14. CDR1 is LGHNA and CDR2 is YNFKEQ in the germline V gene. The CDR3 has 21 amino acids.

This clone was recorded only once. This chain links TRBV7-6 with TRBJ2-7; D ambiguous. Germline assignment: CDR1 SGHVS and CDR2 FNYEAQ. The CDR3 loop spans 13 amino acids. V was clipped by 1 base and J by 5 bases, with 9 bases between them. The CDR3 coding sequence is TGTGCCAGCAGCTTAGATGGGCGGAACGAGCAGTACTTC. Translated, it gives CASSLDGRNEQYF.

The chain has TRBV6-1 and TRBJ2-3, with D perhaps TRBD2 (5 bases). Per the germline V gene, CDR1 is MNHNS and CDR2 is SASEGT. This CDR3 has 14 amino acids. Trimming cost V 4 bases and J 4 bases, with 12 bases left between them. The CDR3 DNA follows: TGTGCCAGCAGTGTGTGGCTAGCTTCAGATACGCAGTATTTT. Translating gives CASSVWLASDTQYF.

The chain uses TRBV4-1 and TRBJ2-1; 9 bases align to TRBD2. V gave up 4 bases and J gave up 3 bases; unmatched junction bases: 7. Looked up from germline, CDR1 is MGHRA and CDR2 is YSYEKL. The length of the CDR3 is 16 residues. The CDR3 DNA reads TGCGCCAGCAGCCTATTACGGACTAGCGTCTACAATGAGCAGTTCTTC. Its translation is CASSLLRTSVYNEQFF.